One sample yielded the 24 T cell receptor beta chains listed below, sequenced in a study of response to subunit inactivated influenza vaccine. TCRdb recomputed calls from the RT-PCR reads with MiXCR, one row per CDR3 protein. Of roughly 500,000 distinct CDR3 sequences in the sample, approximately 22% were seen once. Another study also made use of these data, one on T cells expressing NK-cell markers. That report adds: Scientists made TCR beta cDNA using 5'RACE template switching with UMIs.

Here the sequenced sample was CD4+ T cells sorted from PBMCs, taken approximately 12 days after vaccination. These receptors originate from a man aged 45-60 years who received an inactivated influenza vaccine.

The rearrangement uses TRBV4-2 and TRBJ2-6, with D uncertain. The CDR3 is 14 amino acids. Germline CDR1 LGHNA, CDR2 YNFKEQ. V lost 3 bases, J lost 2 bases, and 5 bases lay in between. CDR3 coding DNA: TGTGCCAGCAGCCAGTCCCCTGGGGCCAACGTCCTGACTTTC. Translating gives CASSQSPGANVLTF.

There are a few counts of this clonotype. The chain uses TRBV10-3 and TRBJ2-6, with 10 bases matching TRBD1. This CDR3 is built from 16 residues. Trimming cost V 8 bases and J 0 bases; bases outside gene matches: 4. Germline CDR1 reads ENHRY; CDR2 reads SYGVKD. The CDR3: CAISTGGNSGANVLTF. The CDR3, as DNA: TGTGCCATCTCGACAGGGGGCAACTCTGGGGCCAACGTCCTGACTTTC.

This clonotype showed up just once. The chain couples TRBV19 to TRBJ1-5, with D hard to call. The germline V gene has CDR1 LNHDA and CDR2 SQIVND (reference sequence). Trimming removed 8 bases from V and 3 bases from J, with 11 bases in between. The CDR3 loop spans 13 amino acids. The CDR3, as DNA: TGTGCCAGTGCGGACCGCGTCAATCAGCCCCAGCATTTT. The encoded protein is CASADRVNQPQHF.

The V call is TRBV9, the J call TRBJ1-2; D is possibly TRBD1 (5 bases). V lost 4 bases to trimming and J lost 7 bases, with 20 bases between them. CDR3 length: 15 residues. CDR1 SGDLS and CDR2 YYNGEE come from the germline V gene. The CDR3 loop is CASSSIGGGFGGYTF. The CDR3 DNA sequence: TGTGCCAGCAGCTCCATTGGGGGTGGCTTCGGTGGCTACACCTTC.

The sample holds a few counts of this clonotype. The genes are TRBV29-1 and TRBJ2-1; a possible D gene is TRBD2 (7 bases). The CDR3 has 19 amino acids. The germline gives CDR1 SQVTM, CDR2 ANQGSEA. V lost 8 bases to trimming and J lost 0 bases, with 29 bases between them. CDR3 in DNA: TGCAGCATCTCGGGCGTCGGGGGGCTTATGACTCCCTCCTACAATGAGCAGTTCTTC. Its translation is CSISGVGGLMTPSYNEQFF.

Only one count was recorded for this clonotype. The CDR3 DNA reads as TGCAGTGTCCCCAACGGGGCAGGGTTCTTATCTGAGCAGTTCTTC. Protein sequence: CSVPNGAGFLSEQFF. This chain uses TRBV20-1 with TRBJ2-1; D assignment may be TRBD1 or TRBD2 (5 bases each). CDR1 and CDR2 from the germline V gene are DFQATT and SNEGSKA (reference sequence). Trimming took off 7 bases at V and 9 bases at J, with 25 bases between the two ends. This CDR3 has 15 amino acids.

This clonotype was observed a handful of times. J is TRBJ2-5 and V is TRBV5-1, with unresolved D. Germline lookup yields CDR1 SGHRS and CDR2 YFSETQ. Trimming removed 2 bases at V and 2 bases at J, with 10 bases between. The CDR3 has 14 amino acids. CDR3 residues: CASSFLGLQETQYF. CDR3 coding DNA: TGCGCCAGCAGCTTCTTAGGGCTTCAAGAGACCCAGTACTTC.

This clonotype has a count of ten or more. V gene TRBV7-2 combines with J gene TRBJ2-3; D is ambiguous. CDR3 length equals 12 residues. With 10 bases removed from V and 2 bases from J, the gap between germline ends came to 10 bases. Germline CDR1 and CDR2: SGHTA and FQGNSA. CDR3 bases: TGTGCCACGGGCGGATACACAGATACGCAGTATTTT. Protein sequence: CATGGYTDTQYF.

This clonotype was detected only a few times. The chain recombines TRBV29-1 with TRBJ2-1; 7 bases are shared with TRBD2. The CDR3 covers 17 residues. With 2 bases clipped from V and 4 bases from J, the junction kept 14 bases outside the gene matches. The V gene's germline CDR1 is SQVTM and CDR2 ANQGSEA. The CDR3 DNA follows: TGCAGCGTTGAACGGGGGAGCGGGGAGGCCTCATACAATGAGCAGTTCTTC. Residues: CSVERGSGEASYNEQFF.

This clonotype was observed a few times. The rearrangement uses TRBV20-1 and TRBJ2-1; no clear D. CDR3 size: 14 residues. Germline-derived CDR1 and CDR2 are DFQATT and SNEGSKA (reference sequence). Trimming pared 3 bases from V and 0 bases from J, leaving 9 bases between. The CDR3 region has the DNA TGCAGTGCTAGGGCCGCTAGCTCCTACAATGAGCAGTTCTTC. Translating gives CSARAASSYNEQFF.

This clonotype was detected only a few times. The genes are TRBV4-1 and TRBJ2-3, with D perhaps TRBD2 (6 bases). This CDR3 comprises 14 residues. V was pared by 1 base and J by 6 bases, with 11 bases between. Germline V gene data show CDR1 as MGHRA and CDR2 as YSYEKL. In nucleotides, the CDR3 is TGCGCCAGCAGCCAAGTAGCGGTTCGGGATACGCAGTATTTT. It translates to CASSQVAVRDTQYF.

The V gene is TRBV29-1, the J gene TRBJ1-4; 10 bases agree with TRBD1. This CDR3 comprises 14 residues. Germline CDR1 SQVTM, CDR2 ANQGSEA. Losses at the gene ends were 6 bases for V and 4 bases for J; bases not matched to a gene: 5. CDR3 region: CSVGQGIGNEKLFF. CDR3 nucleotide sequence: TGCAGCGTGGGACAGGGGATTGGTAATGAAAAACTGTTTTTT.

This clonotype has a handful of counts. In nucleotides, the CDR3 is TGTGCCAGCAGTTTAGACAGGATTTATGGCTACACCTTC. Encoded protein: CASSLDRIYGYTF. This chain links TRBV12-3 or TRBV12-4 with TRBJ1-2; D possibly corresponds to TRBD1 (5 bases). Trimming shortened V by 1 base and J by 5 bases, and 8 bases separated the two germline ends. The CDR3 spans 13 residues.

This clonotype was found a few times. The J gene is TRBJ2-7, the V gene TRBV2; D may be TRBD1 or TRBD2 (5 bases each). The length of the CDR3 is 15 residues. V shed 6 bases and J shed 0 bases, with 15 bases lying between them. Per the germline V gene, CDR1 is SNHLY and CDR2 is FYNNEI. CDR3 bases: TGTGCCAGCAGGACCGGGGCCCTTCCCTCCTACGAGCAGTACTTC. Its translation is CASRTGALPSYEQYF.

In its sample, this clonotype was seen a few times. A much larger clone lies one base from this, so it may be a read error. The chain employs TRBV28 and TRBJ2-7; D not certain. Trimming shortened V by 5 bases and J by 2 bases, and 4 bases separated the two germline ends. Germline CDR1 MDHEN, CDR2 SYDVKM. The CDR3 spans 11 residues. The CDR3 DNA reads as TGTGCCAGCAGTATAACCTACGAGCAGTACTTC. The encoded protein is CASSITYEQYF. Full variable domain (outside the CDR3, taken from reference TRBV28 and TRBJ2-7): DVKVTQSSRYLVKRTGEKVFLECVQDMDHENMFWYRQDPGLGLRLIYFSYDVKMKEKGDIPEGYSVSREKKERFSLILESASTNQTSMYLCASSITYEQYFGPGTRLTVT.

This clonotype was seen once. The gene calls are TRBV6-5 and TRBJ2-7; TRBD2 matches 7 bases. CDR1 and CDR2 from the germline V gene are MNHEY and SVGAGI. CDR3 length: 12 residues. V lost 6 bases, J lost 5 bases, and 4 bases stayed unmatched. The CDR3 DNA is TGTGCCAGCAGCTGGGGGGGGGACGAGCAGTACTTC. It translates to CASSWGGDEQYF.

As DNA, the CDR3 is TGCGCCAGCAGCTTGGAGGGACAGAGGAATGAAAAACTGTTTTTT. Its protein product is CASSLEGQRNEKLFF. V usage is TRBV5-1 and J usage is TRBJ1-4, with 7 positions matching TRBD1. The V gene's germline CDR1 is SGHRS and CDR2 YFSETQ. The V gene end was trimmed by 0 bases and the J gene end by 5 bases; junction bases not matched to a gene: 4. The length of the CDR3 is 15 residues.

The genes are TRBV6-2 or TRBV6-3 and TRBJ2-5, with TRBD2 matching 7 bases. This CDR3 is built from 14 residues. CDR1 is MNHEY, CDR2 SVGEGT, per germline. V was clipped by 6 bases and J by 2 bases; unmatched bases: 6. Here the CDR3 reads CASSRGLVQETQYF. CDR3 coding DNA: TGTGCCAGCAGCCGAGGACTAGTACAAGAGACCCAGTACTTC.

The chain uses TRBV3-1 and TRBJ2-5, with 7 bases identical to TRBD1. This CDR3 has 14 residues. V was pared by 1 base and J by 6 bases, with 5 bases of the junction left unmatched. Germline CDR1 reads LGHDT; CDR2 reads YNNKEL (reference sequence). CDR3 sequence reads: CASSQGQGLKTQYF. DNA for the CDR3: TGTGCCAGCAGCCAAGGACAGGGTTTGAAGACCCAGTACTTC.

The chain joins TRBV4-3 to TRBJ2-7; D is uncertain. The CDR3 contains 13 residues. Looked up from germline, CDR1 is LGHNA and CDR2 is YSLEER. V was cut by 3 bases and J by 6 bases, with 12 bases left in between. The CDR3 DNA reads TGCGCCAGCAGCCATTTGAGTGGTTCCGAGCAGTACTTC. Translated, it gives CASSHLSGSEQYF.

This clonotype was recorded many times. Written as DNA, the CDR3 is TGTGCCAGCAGCTTCGCCTCCCTTGGATGGGGCAGGGGGACAGATACGCAGTATTTT. As protein: CASSFASLGWGRGTDTQYF. V gene TRBV7-2 combines with J gene TRBJ2-3; TRBD1 agrees at 7 bases. CDR3 length: 19 amino acids. V shed 3 bases and J 3 bases; nucleotides not matched to a gene: 18. Germline V gene sequence: CDR1 SGHTA, CDR2 FQGNSA.

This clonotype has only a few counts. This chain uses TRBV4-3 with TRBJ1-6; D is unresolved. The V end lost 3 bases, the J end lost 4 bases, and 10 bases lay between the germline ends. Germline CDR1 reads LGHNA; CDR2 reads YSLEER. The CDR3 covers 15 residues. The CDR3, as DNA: TGCGCCAGCAGCCAGTGGCACACATATAATTCACCCCTCCACTTT. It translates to CASSQWHTYNSPLHF.

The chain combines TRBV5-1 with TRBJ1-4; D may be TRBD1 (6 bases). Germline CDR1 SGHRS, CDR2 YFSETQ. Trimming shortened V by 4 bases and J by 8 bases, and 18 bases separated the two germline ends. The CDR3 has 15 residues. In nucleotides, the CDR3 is TGCGCCAGCAGCATGGGGGACACCAAGAAGGAAAAACTGTTTTTT. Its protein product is CASSMGDTKKEKLFF. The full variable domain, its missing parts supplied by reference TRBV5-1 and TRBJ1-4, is KAGVTQTPRYLIKTRGQQVTLSCSPISGHRSVSWYQQTPGQGLQFLFEYFSETQRNKGNFPGRFSGRQFSNSRSEMNVSTLELGDSALYLCASSMGDTKKEKLFFGSGTQLSVL.

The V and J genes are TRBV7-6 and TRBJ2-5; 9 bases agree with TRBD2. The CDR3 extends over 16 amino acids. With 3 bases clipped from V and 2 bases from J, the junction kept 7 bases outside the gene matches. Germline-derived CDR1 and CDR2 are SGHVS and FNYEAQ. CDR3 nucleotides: TGTGCCAGCAGCTTTGGCACTAGCGGGCTACAAGAGACCCAGTACTTC. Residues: CASSFGTSGLQETQYF. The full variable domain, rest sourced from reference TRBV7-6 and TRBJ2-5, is GAGVSQSPRYKVTKRGQDVALRCDPISGHVSLYWYRQALGQGPEFLTYFNYEAQQDKSGLPNDRFSAERPEGSISTLTIQRTEQRDSAMYRCASSFGTSGLQETQYFGPGTRLLVL.